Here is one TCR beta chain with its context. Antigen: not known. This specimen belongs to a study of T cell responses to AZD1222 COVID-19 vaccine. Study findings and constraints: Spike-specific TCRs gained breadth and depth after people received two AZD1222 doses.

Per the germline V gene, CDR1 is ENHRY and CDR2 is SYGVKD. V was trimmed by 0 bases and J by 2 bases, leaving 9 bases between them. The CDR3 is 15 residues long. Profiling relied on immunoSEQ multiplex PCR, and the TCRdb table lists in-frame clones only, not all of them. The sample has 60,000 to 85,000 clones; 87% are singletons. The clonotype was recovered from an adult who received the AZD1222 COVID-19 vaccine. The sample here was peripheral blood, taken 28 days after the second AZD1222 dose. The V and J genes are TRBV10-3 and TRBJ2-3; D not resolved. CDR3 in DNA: TGTGCCATCAGTGAGTCTGGCGGTTACACAGATACGCAGTATTTT. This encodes CAISESGGYTDTQYF.